This T cell receptor (beta chain) comes out of a study of stem cell transplantation in POMP-related autoinflammatory disease. The CDR3 contains 16 residues. Looked up from germline, CDR1 is LNHDA and CDR2 is SQIVND (reference sequence). The ends lost 7 bases at V and 2 bases at J; junction bases unmatched: 8. To note about this clone: What it binds is unknown.

General study findings and limits: In PRAID patients, the number of distinct TRB V-J gene pairings was restricted. A trend toward lower repertoire diversity and greater clonality appeared in every analyzed T-cell subset of PRAID patients.

The assay was immunoSEQ multiplex PCR, and TCRdb's table has in-frame clones only and misses some. Of roughly 68,000 clones in the sample, approximately 90% were seen once. This receptor was obtained from a human patient with POMP-related autoinflammation and immune dysregulation (PRAID). Part of the T cells may come from the graft donor. The chain uses TRBV19 and TRBJ2-2; 9 bases agree with TRBD1. The material sequenced was CD4+ T cells from PBMCs, taken after stem cell transplantation. CDR3 coding DNA: TGTGCCAGTACCCCGCTGGGACAGGGAAACACCGGGGAGCTGTTTTTT. Its protein is CASTPLGQGNTGELFF.